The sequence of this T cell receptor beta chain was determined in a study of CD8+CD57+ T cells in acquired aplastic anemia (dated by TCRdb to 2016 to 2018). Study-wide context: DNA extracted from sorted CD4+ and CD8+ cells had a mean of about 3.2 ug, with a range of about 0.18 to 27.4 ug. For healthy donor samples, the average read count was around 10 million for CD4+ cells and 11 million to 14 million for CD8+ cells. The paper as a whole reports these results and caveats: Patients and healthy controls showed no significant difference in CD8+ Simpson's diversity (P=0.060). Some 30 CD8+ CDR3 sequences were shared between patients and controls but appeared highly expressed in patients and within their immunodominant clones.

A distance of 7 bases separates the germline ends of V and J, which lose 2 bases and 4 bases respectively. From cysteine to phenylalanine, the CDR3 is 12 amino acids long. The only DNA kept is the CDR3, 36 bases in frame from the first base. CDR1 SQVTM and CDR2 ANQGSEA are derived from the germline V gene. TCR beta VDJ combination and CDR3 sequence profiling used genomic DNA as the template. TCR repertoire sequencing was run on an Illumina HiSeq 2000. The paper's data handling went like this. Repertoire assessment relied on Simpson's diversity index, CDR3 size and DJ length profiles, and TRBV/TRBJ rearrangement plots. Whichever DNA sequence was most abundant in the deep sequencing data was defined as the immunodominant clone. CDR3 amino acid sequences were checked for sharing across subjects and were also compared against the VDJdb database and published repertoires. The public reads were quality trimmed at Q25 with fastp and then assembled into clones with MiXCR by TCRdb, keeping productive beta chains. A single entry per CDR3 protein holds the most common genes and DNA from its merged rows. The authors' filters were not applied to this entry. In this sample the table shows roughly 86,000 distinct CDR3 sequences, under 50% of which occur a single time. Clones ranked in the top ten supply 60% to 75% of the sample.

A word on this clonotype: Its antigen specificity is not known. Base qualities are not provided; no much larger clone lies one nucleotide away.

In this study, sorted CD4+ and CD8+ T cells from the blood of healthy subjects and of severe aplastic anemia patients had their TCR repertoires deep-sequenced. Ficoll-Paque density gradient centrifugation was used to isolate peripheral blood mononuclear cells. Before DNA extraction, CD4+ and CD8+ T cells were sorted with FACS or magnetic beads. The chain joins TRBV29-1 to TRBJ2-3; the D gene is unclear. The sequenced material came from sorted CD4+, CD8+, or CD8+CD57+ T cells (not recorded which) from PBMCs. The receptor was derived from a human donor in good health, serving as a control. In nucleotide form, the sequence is TGCAGCGTTGAAACACCGGCAGATACGCAGTATTTT. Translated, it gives CSVETPADTQYF.